This record concerns one TCR beta chain sequence. Its target is unknown. CDR1 MNHNS and CDR2 SASEGT come from the germline V gene. This CDR3 has 14 amino acids. Trimming left V 1 base short and J 1 base short, with 7 bases between. The record originates from a study of shared clonotypes between healthy human individuals. Sequencing used immunoSEQ multiplex PCR; TCRdb keeps in-frame clones, though not all of them. The repertoire includes about 990,000 clones, around three quarters of them detected once, and roughly 0.62% sits in the top ten. Study conclusions and caveats: Generation probability values for non-shared clonotypes were lower than those for clonotypes shared by all four donors.

The chain is built from TRBV6-1 and TRBJ1-1; D gene ambiguous. What was sequenced was memory CD4+ T cells from PBMCs. Subset here: CD45RA-negative fraction. The origin of this receptor is a man aged 18 to 30 in good health. Some clones in this sample may be carry-over from other donors' samples. CDR3 DNA: TGTGCCAGCAGTGAAGAGCCGTGGAACACTGAAGCTTTCTTT. It is translated as CASSEEPWNTEAFF.